This T cell receptor (beta chain) came from a study of cytotoxic CD8 clonotypes in ibrutinib-treated CLL. Study background: The authors obtained response samples at a median of about eleven months of treatment, range 6 to 36. Sample averages reached around 270,000 productive templates and 94,082 productive rearrangements. Study-wide points: Public clonotypes were seen rarely and were contracted or stable on treatment.

This clone was observed a few times. Its antigen is not identified. The CDR3 length is 13 residues. V trimming: 3 bases; J trimming: 3 bases; junction bases outside the gene matches: 0. Germline lookup yields CDR1 LNHDA and CDR2 SQIVND (reference sequence). This table comes from immunoSEQ multiplex PCR, and its TCRdb copy is limited to in-frame clones, with some not included. The sample consists of some 350,000 clones, about 64% of them appearing once. The sequences come from PBMCs, collected after 36 months of ibrutinib treatment. V is TRBV19 and J is TRBJ2-7; 9 bases line up with TRBD2. The sequence was obtained from a human donor with chronic lymphocytic leukemia. The CDR3 here is CASSMTSGYEQYF. The CDR3 region has the DNA TGTGCCAGTAGTATGACTAGCGGCTACGAGCAGTACTTC.